The 15 T cell receptor beta chains given below trace back to one sample, sequenced in a study of blood T cell repertoires in COVID-19. Produced via immunoSEQ multiplex PCR; TCRdb's table is partial and in-frame only. The sample gives about 200,000 clones, about 87% of which show up once; around 1.3% is in the top ten. Source material: PBMCs or T cells enriched from blood (not recorded which). The receptors originated from a man aged 25 to 40 who had recovered from COVID-19.

The chain employs TRBV27 and TRBJ1-1; 9 bases line up with TRBD1. The CDR3 extends over 15 amino acids. Germline CDR1 reads MNHEY; CDR2 reads SMNVEV (reference sequence). V lost 3 bases, J lost 5 bases, and 7 bases stayed unmatched. The CDR3 nucleotides read TGTGCCAGCAGTTTGGTCCGACAGGGGGAAACTGAAGCTTTCTTT. Translated: CASSLVRQGETEAFF.

The chain recombines TRBV5-3 with TRBJ1-5, with TRBD1 matching over 9 bases. TRBV5-3 is recorded as an ORF, its role being uncertain. The trim removed 3 bases at V and 2 bases at J, leaving 6 bases unmatched. This CDR3 contains 16 residues. In DNA, the CDR3 is TGTGCCAGAAGCTCTACAGGGGGCCGGGGCAATCAGCCCCAGCATTTT. It translates to CARSSTGGRGNQPQHF.

The chain recombines TRBV14 with TRBJ1-3; perhaps TRBD1 as D (5 bases). Germline loops: CDR1 SGHDN, CDR2 FVKESK. With 0 bases removed from V and 3 bases from J, the gap between germline ends came to 9 bases. This CDR3 comprises 15 residues. The CDR3 is CASSQDLRGGNTIYF. The CDR3 nucleotides are TGTGCCAGCAGCCAAGACTTAAGGGGTGGAAACACCATATATTTT.

On this clone itself: Other DNA sequences in the sample encode the same CDR3. The chain joins TRBV14 to TRBJ1-6, with 8 bases matching TRBD1. Germline CDR1 is SGHDN and CDR2 is FVKESK. The junction had 1 base not matched to a gene; V was cut back by 1 base and J by 5 bases. The CDR3 consists of 15 residues. The CDR3 DNA reads TGTGCCAGCAGCCAAGGACAGGGGAATAATTCACCCCTCCACTTT. Translated, it gives CASSQGQGNNSPLHF.

This chain joins TRBV2 and TRBJ1-1, with 7 bases that match TRBD1. Trimming cost V 6 bases and J 1 base; bases outside gene matches: 8. Germline-derived CDR1 and CDR2 are SNHLY and FYNNEI. CDR3 length: 15 residues. CDR3 in DNA: TGTGCCAGCAGAGGGGACAGTGGGCCGAACACTGAAGCTTTCTTT. Its protein product is CASRGDSGPNTEAFF.

This clone occurred a few times. The chain is built from TRBV6-5 and TRBJ2-5; 8 bases are shared with TRBD1. The ends lost 6 bases at V and 7 bases at J; junction bases unmatched: 13. This CDR3 comprises 15 residues. Germline V gene sequence: CDR1 MNHEY, CDR2 SVGAGI. DNA of the CDR3: TGTGCCAGCAGCGACGGGACAGGAGAGCTGGGGACCCAGTACTTC. Translation gives CASSDGTGELGTQYF.

The rearrangement links TRBV5-5 to TRBJ1-4; D is perhaps TRBD1 (6 bases). Trimming shortened V by 0 bases and J by 7 bases, and 10 bases separated the two germline ends. Germline V lookup: CDR1 SGHKS, CDR2 YYEKEE (reference sequence). CDR3 length: 14 residues. The CDR3 region has the DNA TGTGCCAGCAGCTTGGGACAGGCCCTTGAAAAACTGTTTTTT. Translation gives CASSLGQALEKLFF. Filled out from reference TRBV5-5 and TRBJ1-4, the complete variable domain reads DAGVTQSPTHLIKTRGQQVTLRCSPISGHKSVSWYQQVLGQGPQFIFQYYEKEERGRGNFPDRFSARQFPNYSSELNVNALLLGDSALYLCASSLGQALEKLFFGSGTQLSVL.

The rearrangement links TRBV19 to TRBJ1-2; D is uncertain. CDR3 size: 15 residues. From germline, CDR1 is LNHDA and CDR2 SQIVND (reference sequence). V lost 3 bases and J lost 1, with 12 bases in between. CDR3 coding DNA: TGTGCCAGTAGTATCGTAACAGACCATAACTATGGCTACACCTTC. Residues: CASSIVTDHNYGYTF.

The rearrangement uses TRBV4-1 and TRBJ2-1; a weak D match, TRBD2 (5 bases). Germline CDR1 is MGHRA and CDR2 is YSYEKL. Trimming cost V 4 bases and J 4 bases, with 17 bases left between them. This CDR3 region has 16 residues. The CDR3 sequence: CASSPHSGRGYNEQFF. The CDR3 DNA reads as TGCGCCAGCAGCCCCCATAGTGGCCGGGGTTACAATGAGCAGTTCTTC.

V gene TRBV2 combines with J gene TRBJ2-7, with a weak D call TRBD2 (6 bases). With 6 bases removed from V and 5 bases from J, the gap between germline ends came to 17 bases. The CDR3 spans 14 residues. Germline V gives CDR1 SNHLY, CDR2 FYNNEI. The CDR3 region is CASRADGGVHEQYF. CDR3 nucleotide sequence: TGTGCCAGCAGAGCGGACGGGGGAGTCCACGAGCAGTACTTC. Full variable domain (outside the CDR3, taken from reference TRBV2 and TRBJ2-7): EPEVTQTPSHQVTQMGQEVILRCVPISNHLYFYWYRQILGQKVEFLVSFYNNEISEKSEIFDDQFSVERPDGSNFTLKIRSTKLEDSAMYFCASRADGGVHEQYFGPGTRLTVT.

V and J are TRBV20-1 and TRBJ2-7; maybe TRBD1 (5 bases). V shed 3 bases and J shed 1 base, with 10 bases lying between them. The CDR3 loop spans 13 amino acids. Germline values: CDR1 DFQATT, CDR2 SNEGSKA (reference sequence). CDR3 residues: CSASQGRSYEQYF. The CDR3 nucleotides read TGCAGTGCTAGTCAGGGTCGGTCCTACGAGCAGTACTTC.

This chain joins TRBV28 and TRBJ1-2; D call uncertain. Germline V gene data show CDR1 as MDHEN and CDR2 as SYDVKM. Trimming removed 6 bases at V and 0 bases at J, with 8 bases between. The CDR3 totals 13 residues. CDR3 protein: CASSVTSNYGYTF. In DNA, the CDR3 is TGTGCCAGCAGCGTCACATCTAACTATGGCTACACCTTC.

The CDR3 DNA follows: TGTGCCAGCAGGAGGGAGGGGACCCAGTACTTC. This codes for CASRREGTQYF. The chain couples TRBV2 to TRBJ2-5, with 7 bases matching TRBD2. V gave up 6 bases and J gave up 7 bases; unmatched junction bases: 2. Germline values: CDR1 SNHLY, CDR2 FYNNEI. The CDR3 consists of 11 residues.

The rearrangement joins TRBV28 to TRBJ2-7, with 7 bases fitting TRBD2. CDR3 size: 17 residues. Germline-derived CDR1 and CDR2 are MDHEN and SYDVKM. V was clipped by 8 bases and J by 2 bases; unmatched bases: 18. The CDR3: CASQYLVAGVGTYEQYF. The DNA for the CDR3 is TGTGCCAGCCAATACCTTGTTGCGGGAGTAGGGACCTACGAGCAGTACTTC.

About this clone: Other DNA sequences within the sample encode an identical CDR3. The chain has TRBV5-4 and TRBJ2-7; the match to TRBD2 covers 9 bases. This CDR3 comprises 14 residues. Germline V gene lookup returns CDR1 SGHNT and CDR2 YYREEE (reference sequence). The V segment lost 1 base and the J segment 2 bases; nucleotides outside the gene matches: 1. For the CDR3, the DNA is TGTGCCAGCAGCTTGCGCGGGGGGGCCTACGAGCAGTACTTC. Its translation is CASSLRGGAYEQYF.